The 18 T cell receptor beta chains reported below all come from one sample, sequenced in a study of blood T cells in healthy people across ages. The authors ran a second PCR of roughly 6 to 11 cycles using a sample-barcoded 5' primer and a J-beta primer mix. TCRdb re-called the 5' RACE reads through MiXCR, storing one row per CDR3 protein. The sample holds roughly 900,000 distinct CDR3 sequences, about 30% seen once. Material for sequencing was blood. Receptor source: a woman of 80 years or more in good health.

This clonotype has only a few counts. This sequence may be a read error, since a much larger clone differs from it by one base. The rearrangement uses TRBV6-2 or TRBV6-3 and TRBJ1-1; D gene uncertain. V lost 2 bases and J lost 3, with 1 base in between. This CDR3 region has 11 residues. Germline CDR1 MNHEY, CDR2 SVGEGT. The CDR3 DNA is TGTGCCAGCAGTTACGACACTGAAGCTTTCTTT. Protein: CASSYDTEAFF.

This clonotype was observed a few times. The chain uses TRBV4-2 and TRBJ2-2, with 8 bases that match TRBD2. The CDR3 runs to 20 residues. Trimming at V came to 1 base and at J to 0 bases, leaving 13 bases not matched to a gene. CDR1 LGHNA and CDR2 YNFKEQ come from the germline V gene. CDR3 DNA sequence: TGTGCCAGCAGCCAAGTTCTTGCGGGGGGCTCGTTCGCGAACACCGGGGAGCTGTTTTTT. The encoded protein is CASSQVLAGGSFANTGELFF.

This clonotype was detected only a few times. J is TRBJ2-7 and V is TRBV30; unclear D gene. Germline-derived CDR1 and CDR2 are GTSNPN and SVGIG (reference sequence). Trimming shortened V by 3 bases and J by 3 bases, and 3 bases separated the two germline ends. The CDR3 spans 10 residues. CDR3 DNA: TGTGCCTGGAGGAACTACGAGCAGTACTTC. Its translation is CAWRNYEQYF. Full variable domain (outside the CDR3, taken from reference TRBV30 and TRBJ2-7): SQTIHQWPATLVQPVGSPLSLECTVEGTSNPNLYWYRQAAGRGLQLLFYSVGIGQISSEVPQNLSASRPQDRQFILSSKKLLLSDSGFYLCAWRNYEQYFGPGTRLTVT.

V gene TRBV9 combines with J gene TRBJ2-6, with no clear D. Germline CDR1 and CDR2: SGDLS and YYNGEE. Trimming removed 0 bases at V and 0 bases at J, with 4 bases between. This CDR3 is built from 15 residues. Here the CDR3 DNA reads TGTGCCAGCAGCGTAGTGTTCTCTGGGGCCAACGTCCTGACTTTC. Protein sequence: CASSVVFSGANVLTF.

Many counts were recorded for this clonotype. Here the CDR3 DNA reads TGTGCCAGTCAGGGTTCCTATGGCTACACCTTC. Amino acid sequence: CASQGSYGYTF. The V call is TRBV27, the J call TRBJ1-2, with D tentatively TRBD1 (5 bases). The CDR3 is 11 residues long. Trimming removed 9 bases from V and 4 bases from J, with 9 bases in between. Germline CDR1 and CDR2: MNHEY and SMNVEV (reference sequence).

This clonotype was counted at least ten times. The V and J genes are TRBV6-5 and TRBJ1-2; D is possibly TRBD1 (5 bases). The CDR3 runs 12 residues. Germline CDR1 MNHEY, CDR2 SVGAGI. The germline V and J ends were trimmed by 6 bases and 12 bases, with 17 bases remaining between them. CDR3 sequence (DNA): TGTGCCAGCAGGAGGGGAGGGGAGTCCCACACCTTC. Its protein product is CASRRGGESHTF.

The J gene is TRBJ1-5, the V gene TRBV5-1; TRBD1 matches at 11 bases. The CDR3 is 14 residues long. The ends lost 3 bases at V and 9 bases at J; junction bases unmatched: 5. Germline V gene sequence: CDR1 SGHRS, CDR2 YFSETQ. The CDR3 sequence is CASSWTGGDRPQHF. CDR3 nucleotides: TGCGCCAGCAGCTGGACAGGGGGCGATCGGCCCCAGCATTTT. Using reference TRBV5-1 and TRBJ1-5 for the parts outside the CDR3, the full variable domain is KAGVTQTPRYLIKTRGQQVTLSCSPISGHRSVSWYQQTPGQGLQFLFEYFSETQRNKGNFPGRFSGRQFSNSRSEMNVSTLELGDSALYLCASSWTGGDRPQHFGDGTRLSIL.

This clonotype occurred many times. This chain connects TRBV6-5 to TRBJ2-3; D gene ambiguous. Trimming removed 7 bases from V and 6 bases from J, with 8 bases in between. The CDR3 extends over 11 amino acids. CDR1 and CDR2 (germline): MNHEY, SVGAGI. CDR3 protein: CASNHLDTQYF. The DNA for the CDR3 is TGTGCCAGCAACCATTTGGATACGCAGTATTTT.

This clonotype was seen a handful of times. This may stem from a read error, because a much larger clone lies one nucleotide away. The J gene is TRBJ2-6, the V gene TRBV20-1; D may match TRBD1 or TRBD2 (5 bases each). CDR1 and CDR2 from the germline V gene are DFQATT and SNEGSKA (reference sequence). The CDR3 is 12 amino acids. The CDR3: CSASPGANVPTF. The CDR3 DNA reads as TGCAGTGCTAGCCCCGGGGCCAACGTCCCGACTTTC.

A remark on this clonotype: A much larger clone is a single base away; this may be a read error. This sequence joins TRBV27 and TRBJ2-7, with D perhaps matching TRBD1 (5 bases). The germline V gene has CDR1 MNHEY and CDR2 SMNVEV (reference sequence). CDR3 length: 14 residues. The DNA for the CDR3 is TGTGCCAGCTGTTTATCTAGGGGAAGGTACGAGCAGTACTTC. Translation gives CASCLSRGRYEQYF.

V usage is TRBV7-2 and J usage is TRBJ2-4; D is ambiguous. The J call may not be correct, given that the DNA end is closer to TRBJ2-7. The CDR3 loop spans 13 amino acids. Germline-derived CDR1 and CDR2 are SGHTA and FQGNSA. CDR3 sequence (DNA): TGTGCCAGCAGCAAGGAGCGACTCTACGAGCAGTACTTC. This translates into CASSKERLYEQYF.

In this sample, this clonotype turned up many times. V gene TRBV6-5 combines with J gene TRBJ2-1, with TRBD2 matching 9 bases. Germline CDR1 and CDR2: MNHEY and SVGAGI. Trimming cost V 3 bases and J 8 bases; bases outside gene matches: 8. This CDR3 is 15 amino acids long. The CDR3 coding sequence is TGTGCCAGCAGTTATTCCAGGACTAGCGTTCATGAGCAGTTCTTC. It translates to CASSYSRTSVHEQFF.

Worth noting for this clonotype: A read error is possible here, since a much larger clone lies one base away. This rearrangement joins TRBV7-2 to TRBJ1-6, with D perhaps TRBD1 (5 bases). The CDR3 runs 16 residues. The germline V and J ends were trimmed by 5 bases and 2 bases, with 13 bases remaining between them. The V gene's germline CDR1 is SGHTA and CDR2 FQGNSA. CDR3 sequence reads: CASSLGASAYNSPLHF. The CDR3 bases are TGTGCCAGCAGCCTAGGGGCTTCCGCCTATAATTCACCCCTCCACTTT. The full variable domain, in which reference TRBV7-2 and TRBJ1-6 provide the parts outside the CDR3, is GAGVSQSPSNKVTEKGKDVELRCDPISGHTALYWYRQSLGQGLEFLIYFQGNSAPDKSGLPSDRFSAERTGGSVSTLTIQRTQQEDSAVYLCASSLGASAYNSPLHFGNGTRLTVT.

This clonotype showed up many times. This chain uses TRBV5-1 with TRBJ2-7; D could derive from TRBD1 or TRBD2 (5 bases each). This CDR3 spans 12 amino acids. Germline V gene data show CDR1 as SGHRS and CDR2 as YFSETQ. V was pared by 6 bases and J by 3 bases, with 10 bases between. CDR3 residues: CASTGTLYEQYF. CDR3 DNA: TGCGCCAGCACCGGGACGCTCTACGAGCAGTACTTC.

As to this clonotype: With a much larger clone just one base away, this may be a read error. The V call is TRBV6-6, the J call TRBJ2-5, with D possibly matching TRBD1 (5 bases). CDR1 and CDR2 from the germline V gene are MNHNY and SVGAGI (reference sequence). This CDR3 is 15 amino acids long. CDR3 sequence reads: CASSYSGVPQEAQYF. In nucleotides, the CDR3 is TGTGCCAGCAGTTACTCAGGGGTCCCTCAAGAGGCCCAGTACTTC.

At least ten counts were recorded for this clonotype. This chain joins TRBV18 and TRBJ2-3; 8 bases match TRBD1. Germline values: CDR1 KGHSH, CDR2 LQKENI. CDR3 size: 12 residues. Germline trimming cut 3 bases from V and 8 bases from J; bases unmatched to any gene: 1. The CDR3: CASSPQGATQYF. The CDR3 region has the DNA TGTGCCAGCTCACCGCAGGGGGCTACGCAGTATTTT.

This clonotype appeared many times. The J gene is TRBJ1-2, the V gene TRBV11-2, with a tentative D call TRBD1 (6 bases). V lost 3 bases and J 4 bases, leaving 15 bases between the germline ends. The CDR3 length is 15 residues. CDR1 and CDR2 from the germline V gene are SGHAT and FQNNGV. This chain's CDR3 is CASSLTQGTGYGYTF. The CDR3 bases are TGTGCCAGCAGCTTGACACAGGGAACCGGCTATGGCTACACCTTC.

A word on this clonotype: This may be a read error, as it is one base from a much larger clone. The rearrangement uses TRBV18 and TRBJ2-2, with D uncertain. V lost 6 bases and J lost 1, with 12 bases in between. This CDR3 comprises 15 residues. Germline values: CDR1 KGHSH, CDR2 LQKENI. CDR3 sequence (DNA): TGTGCCAGCTCTCCGGTCAGGAAGAACACCGGGGAGCTGTTTTTT. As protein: CASSPVRKNTGELFF.